The 3 T cell receptor beta chains listed next were all sequenced from one sample in a study of a mutant IDH1 vaccine in newly diagnosed glioma. Their target antigens are unknown. The sample's time point: week 35, safety follow-up. Each dose of the vaccine consisted of 300 ug of mutant IDH1 20-mer peptide, with topical imiquimod. Clones were sequenced by immunoSEQ multiplex PCR, and TCRdb holds only the in-frame ones, with some missing. The sample lists about 48,000 clones; roughly 80% were seen once. The source material was PBMCs, sampled from a glioma patient whose treatment included an IDH1 peptide vaccine. Receptor source: a man aged 40-55 years with glioma.

The chain combines TRBV5-5 with TRBJ1-4, with D unresolved. CDR1 and CDR2 from the germline V gene are SGHKS and YYEKEE (reference sequence). V was shortened by 0 bases and J by 6 bases, with 9 bases between the two germline ends. This CDR3 comprises 14 residues. CDR3 region: CASSLGPTDEKLFF. The CDR3 DNA follows: TGTGCCAGCAGCTTGGGACCGACGGATGAAAAACTGTTTTTT. Full variable domain (outside the CDR3, taken from reference TRBV5-5 and TRBJ1-4): DAGVTQSPTHLIKTRGQQVTLRCSPISGHKSVSWYQQVLGQGPQFIFQYYEKEERGRGNFPDRFSARQFPNYSSELNVNALLLGDSALYLCASSLGPTDEKLFFGSGTQLSVL.

The chain has TRBV30 and TRBJ1-4; a weak D match, TRBD1 (5 bases). This CDR3 comprises 13 residues. The V gene's germline CDR1 is GTSNPN and CDR2 SVGIG (reference sequence). The V end was cut by 7 bases, the J end by 2 bases, with 11 bases between. The CDR3 protein is CASRGSTNEKLFF. CDR3 bases: TGTGCCTCAAGGGGCTCGACTAATGAAAAACTGTTTTTT.

The V gene is TRBV6-1, the J gene TRBJ1-5, with no clear D. This CDR3 is 10 amino acids long. V gave up 5 bases and J gave up 6 bases, with 2 bases separating them. Looked up from germline, CDR1 is MNHNS and CDR2 is SASEGT. CDR3 loop: CASSTQPQHF. The CDR3 coding sequence is TGTGCCAGCAGTACTCAGCCCCAGCATTTT.